A selection of T cell receptor beta chains follows, all from one sample in a study of regulatory T cells in long-lasting Graves disease. TCRdb reprocessed the multiplex PCR reads with MiXCR, giving one entry per CDR3 protein. The data hold hundreds of thousands of distinct CDR3 sequences, with about a sixth observed a single time. The sample was also reused in another study, on T cells in Graves' hyperthyroidism and ophthalmopathy.

Sequenced here: peripheral blood mononuclear cells (PBMCs), sampled at new diagnosis, from a patient treated with antithyroid drugs. These receptors all come from a middle-aged man with Graves disease. Each CDR3 is given with its conserved first and last residue. Where a row states a size, it is once, few, many or the class of an expanded clone; other rows omit it.

NA	TRBV15	TRBJ1-5	CATSLSHSNQPQHF
many	TRBV7-9	TRBJ2-7	CASSLVADEQYF
few	TRBV28	TRBJ2-5	CASSLNGDGQETQYF
many	TRBV28	TRBJ1-2	CASRPWDSKGGNYGYTF
many	TRBV5-1	TRBJ2-7	CASSQDRGESYEQYF
many	TRBV9	TRBJ1-2	CASSVGGGEHGYTF
many	TRBV11-3	TRBJ2-3	CASSRGAIWSTDTQYF
NA	TRBV27	TRBJ1-2	CATCPGTGSANYGYTF
many	TRBV3-1	TRBJ2-5	CASSQFLEETQYF
many	TRBV6-1	TRBJ1-6	CASSPGGLGIMPLHF
NA	TRBV9	TRBJ2-7	CASSGRTGSSPYEQYF
many	TRBV9	TRBJ1-4	CASSRTWDRVFESEKLFF
NA	TRBV6-1	TRBJ2-5	CASSTAWSGETQYF
many	TRBV4-1	TRBJ2-1	CASSPSAGGNEQFF
many	TRBV6-2/TRBV6-3	TRBJ2-1	CASSSAEGSINEQFF
NA	TRBV6-1	TRBJ2-1	CASSPRGQGIPNEQFF
few	TRBV5-1	TRBJ1-1	CASSLRPMNTEAFF
many	TRBV13	TRBJ2-5	CASSFGPKETQYF
many	TRBV2	TRBJ2-5	CASSGQSQETQYF
few	TRBV4-1	TRBJ2-7	CASSQERASGWSSYEQYF
many	TRBV28	TRBJ2-6	CASSSRGVGANVLTF
NA	TRBV11-2	TRBJ2-1	CASSPVGGGNEQFF
NA	TRBV6-1	TRBJ1-1	CANRVTGSTEAFF
NA	TRBV5-1	TRBJ2-1	CASSLDSGGDNEQFF
NA	TRBV5-1	TRBJ2-1	CASSLGSVPEQFF
many	TRBV10-3	TRBJ2-5	CAISERTAQETQYF
NA	TRBV5-4	TRBJ2-1	CASSGYGASSYNEQFF
many	TRBV11-2	TRBJ2-7	CASSTAISYEQYF
many	TRBV12-3/TRBV12-4	TRBJ1-5	CASSTLGVGSNQPQHF
many	TRBV28	TRBJ1-1	CASTSRGLNTEAFF
few	TRBV5-1	TRBJ2-5	CASSLVGQGFEETQYF